The entry below gives a single T cell receptor (beta chain) sequence along with its context. Followed longitudinally, the Seattle patients had been enrolled during active infection. TCRdb keeps only in-frame clones here, not all; method: immunoSEQ multiplex PCR. The sample has 250,000 to 400,000 clones; 75% to 90% are singletons. This sample was included in a study of blood T cell repertoires in COVID-19. Overall study: The United States, Italy and Spain were the sources of the acute and convalescent COVID-19 samples. From T cells, B-cell-depleted T cells, or PBMCs came the material, which was cDNA or gDNA.

There are 16 residues in the CDR3. Germline V gives CDR1 PRHDT, CDR2 FYEKMQ (reference sequence). V trimming: 4 bases; J trimming: 4 bases; junction bases outside the gene matches: 11. The receptor was derived from a woman aged 25 to 39 with COVID-19, enrolled during active disease. Sequenced material: peripheral blood. This sequence joins TRBV13 and TRBJ2-7; 9 bases match TRBD1. The CDR3, as DNA: TGTGCCAGCAGCTATATCGGCCGGGACAGGGCTTACGAGCAGTACTTC. Translated: CASSYIGRDRAYEQYF.